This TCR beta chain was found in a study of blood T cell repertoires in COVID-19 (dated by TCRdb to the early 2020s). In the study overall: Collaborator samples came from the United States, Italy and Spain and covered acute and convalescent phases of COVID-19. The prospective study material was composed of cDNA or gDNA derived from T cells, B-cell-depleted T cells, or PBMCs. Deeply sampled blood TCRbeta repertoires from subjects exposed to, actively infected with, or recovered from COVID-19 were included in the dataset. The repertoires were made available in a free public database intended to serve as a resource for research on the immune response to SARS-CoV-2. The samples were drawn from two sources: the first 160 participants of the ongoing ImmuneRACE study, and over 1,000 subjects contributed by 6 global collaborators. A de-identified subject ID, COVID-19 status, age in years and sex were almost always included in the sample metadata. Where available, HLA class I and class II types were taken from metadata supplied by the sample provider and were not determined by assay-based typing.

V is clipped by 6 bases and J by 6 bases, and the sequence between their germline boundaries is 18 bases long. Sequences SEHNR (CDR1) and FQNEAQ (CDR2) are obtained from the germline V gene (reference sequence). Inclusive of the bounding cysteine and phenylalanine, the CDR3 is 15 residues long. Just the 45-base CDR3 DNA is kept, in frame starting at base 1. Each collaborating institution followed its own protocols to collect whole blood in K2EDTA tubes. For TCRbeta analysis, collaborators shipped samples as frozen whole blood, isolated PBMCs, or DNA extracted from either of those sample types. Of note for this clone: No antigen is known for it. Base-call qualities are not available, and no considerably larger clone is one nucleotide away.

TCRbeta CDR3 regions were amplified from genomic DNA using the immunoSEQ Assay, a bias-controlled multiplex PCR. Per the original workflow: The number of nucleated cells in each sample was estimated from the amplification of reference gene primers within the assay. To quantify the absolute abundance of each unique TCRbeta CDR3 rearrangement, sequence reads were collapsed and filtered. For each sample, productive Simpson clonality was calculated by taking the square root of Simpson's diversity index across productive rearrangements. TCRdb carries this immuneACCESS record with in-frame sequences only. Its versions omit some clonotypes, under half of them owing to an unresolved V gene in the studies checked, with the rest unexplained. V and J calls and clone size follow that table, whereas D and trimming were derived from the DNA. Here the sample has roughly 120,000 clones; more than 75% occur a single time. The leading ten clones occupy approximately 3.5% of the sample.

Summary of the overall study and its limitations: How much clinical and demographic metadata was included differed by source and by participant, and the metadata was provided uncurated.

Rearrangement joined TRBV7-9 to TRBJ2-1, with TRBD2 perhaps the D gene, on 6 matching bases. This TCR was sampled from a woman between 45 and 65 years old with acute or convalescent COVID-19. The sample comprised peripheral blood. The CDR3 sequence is CASSSPGLPGNEQFF. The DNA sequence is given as TGTGCCAGCAGTTCGCCAGGACTACCTGGCAATGAGCAGTTCTTC. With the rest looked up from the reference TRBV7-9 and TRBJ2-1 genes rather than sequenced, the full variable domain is DTGVSQNPRHKITKRGQNVTFRCDPISEHNRLYWYRQTLGQGPEFLTYFQNEAQLEKSRLLSDRFSAERPKGSFSTLEIQRTEQGDSAMYLCASSSPGLPGNEQFFGPGTRLTVL.